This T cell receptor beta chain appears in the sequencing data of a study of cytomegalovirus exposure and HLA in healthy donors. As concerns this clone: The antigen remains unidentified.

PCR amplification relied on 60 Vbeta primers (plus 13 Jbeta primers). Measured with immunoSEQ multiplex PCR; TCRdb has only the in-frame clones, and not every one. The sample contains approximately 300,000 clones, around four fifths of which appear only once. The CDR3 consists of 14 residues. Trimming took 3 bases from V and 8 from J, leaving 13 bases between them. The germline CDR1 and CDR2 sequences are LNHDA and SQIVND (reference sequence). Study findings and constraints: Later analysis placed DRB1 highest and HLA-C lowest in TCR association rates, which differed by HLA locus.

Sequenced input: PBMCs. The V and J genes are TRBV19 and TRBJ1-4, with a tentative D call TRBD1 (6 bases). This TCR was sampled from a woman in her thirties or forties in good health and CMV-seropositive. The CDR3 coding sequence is TGTGCCAGTAGTATTGCGGGGGCAGGAGAAAAACTGTTTTTT. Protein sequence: CASSIAGAGEKLFF.